These T cell receptor beta chains were read from a single sample in a study of blood T cell repertoires in COVID-19. Assay used: immunoSEQ multiplex PCR; TCRdb lists only in-frame clones, some missing. Of approximately 90,000 clones listed, roughly four fifths are singletons. The sequencing input was peripheral blood. All receptors come from a woman older than 75 with acute or convalescent COVID-19. The CDR3 runs from the conserved cysteine through the conserved F or W. The D gene is left open where the match is weak. Expanded clones are given a class, and other clones once, few, many or no size at all.

clone_size: NA
d_call: NA
j_call: TRBJ2-1
v_call: TRBV3-1/TRBV3-2
cdr3_aa: CASSPGILSYNEQFF
cdr3_nt: TGTGCCAGCAGCCCCGGGATCCTCTCCTACAATGAGCAGTTCTTC

clone_size: NA
d_call: TRBD2
j_call: TRBJ2-1
v_call: TRBV4-1
cdr3_aa: CASSLGGGGGNEQFF
cdr3_nt: TGCGCCAGCAGCCTCGGGGGGGGAGGAGGCAATGAGCAGTTCTTC

clone_size: NA
d_call: NA
j_call: TRBJ2-3
v_call: TRBV7-9
cdr3_aa: CASSLGTTDTQYF
cdr3_nt: TGTGCCAGCAGCTTAGGGACTACAGATACGCAGTATTTT

clone_size: NA
d_call: TRBD2
j_call: TRBJ2-4
v_call: TRBV6-1
cdr3_aa: CASSEGEGNIQYF
cdr3_nt: TGTGCCAGCAGTGAAGGGGAGGGCAACATTCAGTACTTC

clone_size: NA
d_call: TRBD2
j_call: TRBJ2-3
v_call: TRBV5-4
cdr3_aa: CASSLAGLVTDTQYF
cdr3_nt: TGTGCCAGCAGCTTGGCGGGACTAGTCACAGATACGCAGTATTTT

clone_size: NA
d_call: NA
j_call: TRBJ1-2
v_call: TRBV25-1
cdr3_aa: CASSKQGSPQNYGYTF
cdr3_nt: TGTGCCAGCAGCAAACAGGGATCTCCCCAAAACTATGGCTACACCTTC

clone_size: NA
d_call: NA
j_call: TRBJ1-4
v_call: TRBV5-5
cdr3_aa: CASSPKGGGEKLFF
cdr3_nt: TGTGCCAGCAGCCCGAAGGGGGGAGGGGAAAAACTGTTTTTT

clone_size: NA
d_call: NA
j_call: TRBJ2-7
v_call: TRBV28
cdr3_aa: CASRTHQRTSYEQYF
cdr3_nt: TGTGCCAGCAGAACACACCAGCGTACCTCCTACGAGCAGTACTTC

clone_size: NA
d_call: NA
j_call: TRBJ1-1
v_call: TRBV5-1
cdr3_aa: CASSGGTLEAFF
cdr3_nt: TGCGCCAGCAGCGGCGGGACCCTTGAAGCTTTCTTT

clone_size: NA
d_call: TRBD1
j_call: TRBJ1-1
v_call: TRBV19
cdr3_aa: CASNRDRMTEAFF
cdr3_nt: TGTGCCAGTAACCGGGACAGGATGACTGAAGCTTTCTTT

clone_size: few
d_call: NA
j_call: TRBJ1-1
v_call: TRBV11-2
cdr3_aa: CASSLRRSRTEAFF
cdr3_nt: TGTGCCAGCAGCTTAAGGCGGAGTAGAACTGAAGCTTTCTTT

clone_size: NA
d_call: TRBD2
j_call: TRBJ2-3
v_call: TRBV9
cdr3_aa: CASSDPGTIAGDTQYF
cdr3_nt: TGTGCCAGCAGCGACCCCGGGACTATAGCCGGAGATACGCAGTATTTT

clone_size: NA
d_call: TRBD1
j_call: TRBJ2-7
v_call: TRBV7-6
cdr3_aa: CASSSRPGQGYEQYF
cdr3_nt: TGTGCCAGCAGCTCACGTCCGGGACAGGGCTACGAGCAGTACTTC

clone_size: few
d_call: TRBD1
j_call: TRBJ2-4
v_call: TRBV28
cdr3_aa: CASTRQGASKNIQYF
cdr3_nt: TGTGCCAGCACTAGACAGGGGGCCTCCAAAAACATTCAGTACTTC

clone_size: NA
d_call: TRBD1
j_call: TRBJ1-2
v_call: TRBV7-8
cdr3_aa: CASSLGTDNYGYTF
cdr3_nt: TGTGCCAGCAGCCTGGGGACAGACAACTATGGCTACACCTTC

clone_size: few
d_call: NA
j_call: TRBJ2-2
v_call: TRBV7-9
cdr3_aa: CASRPQGTGELFF
cdr3_nt: TGTGCCAGCAGACCGCAGGGGACCGGGGAGCTGTTTTTT

clone_size: NA
d_call: NA
j_call: TRBJ1-6
v_call: TRBV18
cdr3_aa: CASSQSDSPLHF
cdr3_nt: TGTGCCAGCTCCCAATCAGATTCACCCCTCCACTTT

clone_size: NA
d_call: NA
j_call: TRBJ1-5
v_call: TRBV6-2/TRBV6-3
cdr3_aa: CASSPPRGTNSNQPQHF
cdr3_nt: TGTGCCAGCAGTCCCCCCCGGGGGACCAATAGCAATCAGCCCCAGCATTTT

clone_size: NA
d_call: NA
j_call: TRBJ2-7
v_call: TRBV7-9
cdr3_aa: CASSRQGRDYEQYF
cdr3_nt: TGTGCCAGCAGCCGGCAGGGAAGGGACTACGAGCAGTACTTC

clone_size: NA
d_call: TRBD1
j_call: TRBJ1-1
v_call: TRBV15
cdr3_aa: CATRRGQALGGTEAFF
cdr3_nt: TGTGCCACCAGGAGGGGGCAAGCCCTTGGAGGGACTGAAGCTTTCTTT

clone_size: NA
d_call: NA
j_call: TRBJ1-3
v_call: TRBV19
cdr3_aa: CASSIGAFSGNTIYF
cdr3_nt: TGTGCCAGTAGTATAGGGGCGTTCTCTGGAAACACCATATATTTT

clone_size: NA
d_call: TRBD1
j_call: TRBJ1-4
v_call: TRBV6-5
cdr3_aa: CASSLTGVEKLFF
cdr3_nt: TGTGCCAGCAGCCTGACAGGGGTGGAAAAACTGTTTTTT

clone_size: once
d_call: NA
j_call: TRBJ1-3
v_call: TRBV7-9
cdr3_aa: CASSSTRSPRGTGNTIYF
cdr3_nt: TGTGCCAGCAGTTCCACTCGGAGCCCCCGCGGGACTGGAAACACCATATATTTT

clone_size: NA
d_call: NA
j_call: TRBJ2-2
v_call: TRBV10-3
cdr3_aa: CAIRDTPNTGELFF
cdr3_nt: TGTGCCATCAGGGACACCCCGAACACCGGGGAGCTGTTTTTT

clone_size: NA
d_call: TRBD1
j_call: TRBJ2-1
v_call: TRBV10-2
cdr3_aa: CASSEGQGAIYNEQFF
cdr3_nt: TGCGCCAGCAGTGAGGGACAGGGGGCGATCTACAATGAGCAGTTCTTC

clone_size: NA
d_call: TRBD1
j_call: TRBJ2-7
v_call: TRBV11-2
cdr3_aa: CASSPGQLVGEQYF
cdr3_nt: TGTGCCAGCAGCCCGGGACAGCTCGTGGGCGAGCAGTACTTC

clone_size: NA
d_call: NA
j_call: TRBJ2-1
v_call: TRBV11-2
cdr3_aa: CASSLEGDEQFF
cdr3_nt: TGTGCCAGCAGCTTAGAAGGGGATGAGCAGTTCTTC

clone_size: NA
d_call: TRBD1
j_call: TRBJ2-7
v_call: TRBV29-1
cdr3_aa: CSVGGTGPYEQYF
cdr3_nt: TGCAGCGTTGGGGGGACAGGGCCCTACGAGCAGTACTTC

clone_size: NA
d_call: TRBD1
j_call: TRBJ2-1
v_call: TRBV11-2
cdr3_aa: CASRRPGQEQFF
cdr3_nt: TGTGCCAGCAGACGACCGGGACAGGAACAGTTCTTC

clone_size: NA
d_call: NA
j_call: TRBJ1-2
v_call: TRBV2
cdr3_aa: CASSELRGDGYTF
cdr3_nt: TGTGCCAGCAGTGAACTTCGGGGAGATGGCTACACCTTC

clone_size: once
d_call: NA
j_call: TRBJ2-4
v_call: TRBV4-2
cdr3_aa: CASSQERGRDKNIQYF
cdr3_nt: TGTGCCAGCAGCCAAGAGAGGGGGAGGGACAAAAACATTCAGTACTTC

clone_size: NA
d_call: TRBD2
j_call: TRBJ2-3
v_call: TRBV5-1
cdr3_aa: CASSLATSGSTDTQYF
cdr3_nt: TGCGCCAGCAGCTTGGCTACTAGCGGGAGTACAGATACGCAGTATTTT

clone_size: NA
d_call: TRBD1
j_call: TRBJ1-2
v_call: TRBV6-4
cdr3_aa: CASSGQGAGGYTF
cdr3_nt: TGTGCCAGCAGTGGACAGGGGGCCGGTGGCTACACCTTC

clone_size: NA
d_call: NA
j_call: TRBJ1-2
v_call: TRBV19
cdr3_aa: CASNRANYGYTF
cdr3_nt: TGTGCCAGTAACAGGGCTAACTATGGCTACACCTTC

clone_size: once
d_call: TRBD1
j_call: TRBJ2-6
v_call: TRBV5-8
cdr3_aa: CASSLIGGTTGANVLTF
cdr3_nt: TGTGCCAGCAGCTTGATAGGGGGCACGACTGGGGCCAACGTCCTGACTTTC

clone_size: NA
d_call: TRBD1
j_call: TRBJ1-5
v_call: TRBV6-5
cdr3_aa: CASSFQGGGQPQHF
cdr3_nt: TGTGCCAGCAGCTTCCAGGGGGGCGGGCAGCCCCAGCATTTT

clone_size: NA
d_call: NA
j_call: TRBJ1-6
v_call: TRBV6-1
cdr3_aa: CASSEGSAGASPLHF
cdr3_nt: TGTGCCAGCAGTGAAGGGAGCGCAGGGGCATCACCCCTCCACTTT

clone_size: NA
d_call: NA
j_call: TRBJ1-6
v_call: TRBV27
cdr3_aa: CASSIQTGYNSPLHF
cdr3_nt: TGTGCCAGCAGTATCCAGACGGGATATAATTCACCCCTCCACTTT

clone_size: NA
d_call: NA
j_call: TRBJ2-1
v_call: TRBV9
cdr3_aa: CASSVGQGGEQFF
cdr3_nt: TGTGCCAGCAGCGTAGGGCAGGGAGGTGAGCAGTTCTTC

clone_size: NA
d_call: NA
j_call: TRBJ1-5
v_call: TRBV28
cdr3_aa: CASSDRTGSNQPQHF
cdr3_nt: TGTGCCAGCAGCGACAGGACGGGAAGCAATCAGCCCCAGCATTTT

clone_size: NA
d_call: NA
j_call: TRBJ1-5
v_call: TRBV6-1
cdr3_aa: CASSEAKDSPTWPQHF
cdr3_nt: TGTGCCAGCAGTGAAGCGAAGGACAGCCCGACGTGGCCCCAGCATTTT

clone_size: NA
d_call: TRBD1
j_call: TRBJ2-2
v_call: TRBV3-1/TRBV3-2
cdr3_aa: CASSQEIMTGSTGELFF
cdr3_nt: TGTGCCAGCAGCCAGGAGATTATGACAGGGAGCACCGGGGAGCTGTTTTTT

clone_size: NA
d_call: NA
j_call: TRBJ2-7
v_call: TRBV20-1
cdr3_aa: CSARGSGEQYF
cdr3_nt: TGCAGTGCTAGAGGGTCGGGAGAGCAGTACTTC

clone_size: NA
d_call: NA
j_call: TRBJ1-6
v_call: TRBV10-3
cdr3_aa: CAISEDTQSPLHF
cdr3_nt: TGTGCCATCAGTGAGGACACACAGTCACCCCTCCACTTT

clone_size: NA
d_call: TRBD2
j_call: TRBJ2-1
v_call: TRBV2
cdr3_aa: CASSLDVSGSPEQFF
cdr3_nt: TGTGCCAGCAGTCTCGACGTTAGCGGGAGCCCTGAGCAGTTCTTC

clone_size: NA
d_call: TRBD2
j_call: TRBJ2-7
v_call: TRBV7-2
cdr3_aa: CASSLRVAGDEQYF
cdr3_nt: TGTGCCAGCAGCTTACGAGTAGCGGGAGACGAGCAGTACTTC

clone_size: NA
d_call: NA
j_call: TRBJ1-4
v_call: TRBV13
cdr3_aa: CASSFRQGNNEKLFF
cdr3_nt: TGTGCCAGCAGCTTCCGGCAGGGAAATAATGAAAAACTGTTTTTT

clone_size: NA
d_call: TRBD2
j_call: TRBJ2-1
v_call: TRBV2
cdr3_aa: CASSESSGYNEQFF
cdr3_nt: TGTGCCAGCAGTGAGTCTAGCGGTTACAATGAGCAGTTCTTC

clone_size: few
d_call: NA
j_call: TRBJ1-5
v_call: TRBV11-2
cdr3_aa: CASSLSGGQQPQHF
cdr3_nt: TGTGCCAGCAGCTTATCCGGGGGGCAGCAGCCCCAGCATTTT

clone_size: NA
d_call: NA
j_call: TRBJ1-2
v_call: TRBV5-5
cdr3_aa: CASSLKGDFYGYTF
cdr3_nt: TGTGCCAGCAGCTTGAAGGGAGACTTCTATGGCTACACCTTC